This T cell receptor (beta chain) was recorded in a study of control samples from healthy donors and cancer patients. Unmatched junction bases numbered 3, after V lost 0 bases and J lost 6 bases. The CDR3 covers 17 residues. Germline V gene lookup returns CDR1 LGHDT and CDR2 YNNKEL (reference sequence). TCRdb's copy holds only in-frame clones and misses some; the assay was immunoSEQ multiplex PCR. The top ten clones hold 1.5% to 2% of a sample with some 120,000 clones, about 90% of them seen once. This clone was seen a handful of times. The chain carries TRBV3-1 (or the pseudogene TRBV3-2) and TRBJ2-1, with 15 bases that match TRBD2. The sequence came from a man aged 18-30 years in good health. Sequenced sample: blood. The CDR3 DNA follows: TGTGCCAGCAGCCAAGATTGGACTAGCGGGAGGGCCAATGAGCAGTTCTTC. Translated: CASSQDWTSGRANEQFF.